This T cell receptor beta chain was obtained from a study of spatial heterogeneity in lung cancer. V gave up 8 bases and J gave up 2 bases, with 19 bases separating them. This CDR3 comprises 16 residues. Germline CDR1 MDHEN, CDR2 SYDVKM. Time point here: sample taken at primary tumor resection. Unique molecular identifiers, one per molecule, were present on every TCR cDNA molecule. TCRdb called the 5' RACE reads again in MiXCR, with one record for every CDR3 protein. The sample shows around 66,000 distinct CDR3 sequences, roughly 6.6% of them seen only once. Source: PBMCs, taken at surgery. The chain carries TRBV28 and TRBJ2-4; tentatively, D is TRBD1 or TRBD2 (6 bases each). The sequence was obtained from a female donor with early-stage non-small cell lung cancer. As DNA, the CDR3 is TGTGCCAGCCACCCCAACAGGGACTTTCCCAAAAACATTCAGTACTTC. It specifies CASHPNRDFPKNIQYF.